These 20 T cell receptor beta chains were sequenced from one sample in a study of T cells after yellow fever vaccination. TCRdb recomputed calls from the 5' RACE reads with MiXCR, one row per CDR3 protein. This table has fewer than 650,000 distinct CDR3 sequences, less than 25% appearing once. This material consisted of PBMCs, taken approximately 22 days after the first yellow fever vaccination. The origin of the receptors is a man between 18 and 29 years old who received the YFV17D yellow fever vaccine.

This clonotype has just a few counts. The rearrangement links TRBV10-3 to TRBJ2-3, with 8 bases fitting TRBD2. Trimming cost V 3 bases and J 2 bases; bases outside gene matches: 10. This CDR3 is built from 17 residues. CDR1 and CDR2 (germline): ENHRY, SYGVKD. This CDR3 is CAISDGTPGGNTDTQYF. Here the CDR3 DNA reads TGTGCCATCAGTGATGGGACACCGGGAGGGAACACAGATACGCAGTATTTT.

This clonotype was detected only a few times. The rearrangement uses TRBV7-9 and TRBJ2-7; D perhaps matches TRBD1 (6 bases). In germline, CDR1 is SEHNR, CDR2 FQNEAQ (reference sequence). CDR3 length equals 13 residues. Trimming pared 6 bases from V and 4 bases from J, leaving 13 bases between. The DNA for the CDR3 is TGTGCCAGCAGAAGACGGACAGATTACGAGCAGTACTTC. Translation: CASRRRTDYEQYF. Full variable domain (outside the CDR3, taken from reference TRBV7-9 and TRBJ2-7): DTGVSQNPRHKITKRGQNVTFRCDPISEHNRLYWYRQTLGQGPEFLTYFQNEAQLEKSRLLSDRFSAERPKGSFSTLEIQRTEQGDSAMYLCASRRRTDYEQYFGPGTRLTVT.

The V and J genes are TRBV7-2 and TRBJ2-1; TRBD2 agrees at 14 bases. V shed 6 bases, J shed 7 bases, and the junction held 5 bases outside the gene matches. Germline CDR1 reads SGHTA; CDR2 reads FQGNSA. The CDR3 is 15 amino acids. CDR3 protein: CASRIGTSGGNEQFF. CDR3 sequence (DNA): TGTGCCAGCAGGATCGGGACTAGCGGGGGAAATGAGCAGTTCTTC.

The V call is TRBV7-2, the J call TRBJ2-5, with D perhaps matching TRBD2 (7 bases). V shed 4 bases and J shed 2 bases, with 17 bases lying between them. This CDR3 spans 16 amino acids. Per the germline V gene, CDR1 is SGHTA and CDR2 is FQGNSA. CDR3 loop: CASSSTRGGGQETQYF. CDR3 nucleotide sequence: TGTGCCAGCAGCTCCACTAGGGGAGGGGGACAAGAGACCCAGTACTTC.

This clonotype was observed a handful of times. The rearrangement uses TRBV30 and TRBJ1-6, with D possibly being TRBD1 (6 bases). CDR3 size: 14 residues. Trimming took off 4 bases at V and 3 bases at J, with 10 bases between the two ends. Germline assignment: CDR1 GTSNPN and CDR2 SVGIG (reference sequence). CDR3 sequence reads: CAWTHRVYNSPLHF. DNA for the CDR3: TGTGCCTGGACTCACAGGGTCTATAATTCACCCCTCCACTTT. Together with reference TRBV30 and TRBJ1-6, the CDR3 gives the full variable domain: SQTIHQWPATLVQPVGSPLSLECTVEGTSNPNLYWYRQAAGRGLQLLFYSVGIGQISSEVPQNLSASRPQDRQFILSSKKLLLSDSGFYLCAWTHRVYNSPLHFGNGTRLTVT.

The gene calls are TRBV5-6 and TRBJ2-3; TRBD1 might be the D (6 bases). The CDR3 spans 16 residues. Germline V gene lookup returns CDR1 SGHDT and CDR2 YYEEEE. The germline V and J ends were trimmed by 4 bases and 2 bases, with 17 bases remaining between them. The CDR3 reads CASSPKMGAVTDTQYF. CDR3 DNA sequence: TGTGCCAGCAGCCCTAAAATGGGGGCCGTCACAGATACGCAGTATTTT. Full variable domain (remainder filled in from reference TRBV5-6 and TRBJ2-3): DAGVTQSPTHLIKTRGQQVTLRCSPKSGHDTVSWYQQALGQGPQFIFQYYEEEERQRGNFPDRFSGHQFPNYSSELNVNALLLGDSALYLCASSPKMGAVTDTQYFGPGTRLTVL.

The chain links TRBV5-1 to TRBJ2-3, with 7 bases aligning to TRBD1. The CDR3 length is 18 residues. V was clipped by 0 bases and J by 2 bases; unmatched bases: 12. The germline CDR1 and CDR2 sequences are SGHRS and YFSETQ. The CDR3 sequence is CASSLARGRTGLTDTQYF. CDR3 in DNA: TGCGCCAGCAGCTTGGCCAGGGGTCGGACAGGCCTCACAGATACGCAGTATTTT.

This clonotype occurred a few times. J is TRBJ1-4 and V is TRBV6-5, with D uncertain. CDR1 is MNHEY and CDR2 is SVGAGI in the germline V gene. The V and J ends lost 5 bases and 7 bases respectively, with 14 bases between them. The CDR3 is 14 residues long. The CDR3 loop is CASSNRGDSEKLFF. As DNA, the CDR3 is TGTGCCAGCAGTAACCGGGGTGATAGTGAAAAACTGTTTTTT.

Only a few counts were recorded for this clonotype. The CDR3 is CASSLKSNSPLHF. CDR3 DNA sequence: TGTGCCAGCAGTTTGAAGTCGAATTCACCCCTCCACTTT. The genes are TRBV12-3 or TRBV12-4 and TRBJ1-6, with D hard to call. This CDR3 is built from 13 residues. V was trimmed by 3 bases and J by 7 bases, leaving 7 bases between them.

The chain joins TRBV4-1 to TRBJ2-7; 8 nucleotides match TRBD1. The CDR3 is 15 residues long. V was clipped by 0 bases and J by 4 bases; unmatched bases: 5. The germline V gene has CDR1 MGHRA and CDR2 YSYEKL. CDR3 in amino acids: CASSQERTGSYEQYF. CDR3 nucleotides: TGCGCCAGCAGCCAAGAGAGGACAGGGTCGTACGAGCAGTACTTC.

The chain combines TRBV6-1 with TRBJ1-4; D perhaps matches TRBD1 (6 bases). Trimming removed 8 bases at V and 4 bases at J, with 17 bases between. CDR1 MNHNS and CDR2 SASEGT come from the germline V gene. The CDR3 length is 15 residues. CDR3 sequence reads: CASEGEGQNNEKLFF. The CDR3 nucleotides are TGTGCCAGCGAGGGTGAGGGACAAAATAATGAAAAACTGTTTTTT.

This chain joins TRBV29-1 and TRBJ1-1; D might be TRBD1 (6 bases). Trimming left V 6 bases short and J 5 bases short, with 16 bases between. There are 13 residues in the CDR3. In germline, CDR1 is SQVTM, CDR2 ANQGSEA. The CDR3 reads CSVSYRVGTEAFF. The CDR3 DNA follows: TGCAGCGTCTCATACAGGGTAGGGACTGAAGCTTTCTTT.

The J gene is TRBJ1-5, the V gene TRBV15; D may be TRBD1 (5 bases). The germline gives CDR1 LNHNV, CDR2 YYDKDF (reference sequence). This CDR3 is 14 amino acids long. V gave up 2 bases and J gave up 4 bases, with 9 bases separating them. This chain's CDR3 is CATSRKGRNQPQHF. CDR3 nucleotide sequence: TGTGCCACCAGCAGAAAGGGGCGGAATCAGCCCCAGCATTTT.

This clonotype showed up just once. This chain connects TRBV30 to TRBJ2-2; tentatively, D is TRBD1 (5 bases). CDR3 length: 13 amino acids. Germline CDR1 and CDR2: GTSNPN and SVGIG (reference sequence). V lost 3 bases, J lost 5 bases, and 10 bases lay in between. The CDR3 DNA follows: TGTGCCTGGAGCTATGACAGAACCGGGGAGCTGTTTTTT. Protein: CAWSYDRTGELFF. Complete variable domain (other parts from reference TRBV30 and TRBJ2-2): SQTIHQWPATLVQPVGSPLSLECTVEGTSNPNLYWYRQAAGRGLQLLFYSVGIGQISSEVPQNLSASRPQDRQFILSSKKLLLSDSGFYLCAWSYDRTGELFFGEGSRLTVL.

This clonotype was detected only a few times. The chain links TRBV7-6 to TRBJ2-2; either TRBD1 or TRBD2 may fit D (5 bases each). The CDR3 extends over 16 amino acids. The V end lost 1 base, the J end lost 4 bases, and 13 bases lay between the germline ends. Germline CDR1 SGHVS, CDR2 FNYEAQ. The CDR3 DNA is TGTGCCAGCAGCTTAGGGGTAGGGACGGGCACCGGGGAGCTGTTTTTT. Protein: CASSLGVGTGTGELFF.

V usage is TRBV6-2 or TRBV6-3 and J usage is TRBJ2-7; no definite D call. Looked up from germline, CDR1 is MNHEY and CDR2 is SVGEGT. Trimming removed 8 bases at V and 2 bases at J, with 7 bases between. The length of the CDR3 is 11 residues. The chain's CDR3 is CASGQAYEQYF. CDR3 DNA sequence: TGTGCCAGCGGGCAAGCCTACGAGCAGTACTTC.

J is TRBJ2-3 and V is TRBV6-2 or TRBV6-3; the match to TRBD1 covers 7 bases. Germline assignment: CDR1 MNHEY and CDR2 SVGEGT. Germline trimming cut 6 bases from V and 14 bases from J; bases unmatched to any gene: 11. The CDR3 has 12 residues. In DNA, the CDR3 is TGTGCCAGCAGGACGACCCCCGGGGACAGGTATTTT. This gives the protein CASRTTPGDRYF.

The table lists this clonotype with many counts. V and J are TRBV5-8 and TRBJ1-6; no reliable D call. V was shortened by 0 bases and J by 6 bases, with 10 bases between the two germline ends. Per germline, CDR1 SGHTS and CDR2 YDEGEE. The CDR3 spans 15 residues. CDR3 sequence reads: CASSLEGFSNSPLHF. CDR3 coding DNA: TGTGCCAGCAGCTTGGAAGGGTTTAGTAATTCACCCCTCCACTTT.

This clonotype was seen a handful of times. The rearrangement uses TRBV5-1 and TRBJ1-5; D possibly corresponds to TRBD1 (5 bases). Germline assignment: CDR1 SGHRS and CDR2 YFSETQ. V lost 5 bases and J 0 bases, leaving 12 bases between the germline ends. This CDR3 has 15 amino acids. The CDR3 sequence: CASRPDSNSNQPQHF. The CDR3 bases are TGCGCCAGCAGACCTGACAGCAATAGCAATCAGCCCCAGCATTTT.

The CDR3: CASSFLWLGGYTF. The CDR3 nucleotides are TGTGCCAGCAGTTTCCTGTGGTTGGGGGGCTACACCTTC. This chain links TRBV12-3 or TRBV12-4 with TRBJ1-2, with D uncertain. The CDR3 contains 13 residues. V shed 3 bases and J shed 8 bases, with 13 bases lying between them.